Following are 14 T cell receptor beta chains from one sample sequenced in a study of shared clonotypes between healthy human individuals. Sequenced by immunoSEQ multiplex PCR; TCRdb stores in-frame clones only, minus some. The data contain 1,400,000 or so clones, around 98.5% of them seen just once; the ten biggest clones take up approximately 0.4%. The source material was naive CD4+ T cells sorted from blood. This sample's subset: CD45RA+ positively selected. The receptors shown here come from a man aged 25-45 years in good health.

This rearrangement joins TRBV2 to TRBJ1-5, with a weak D call TRBD1 (5 bases). This CDR3 is built from 14 residues. Per germline, CDR1 SNHLY and CDR2 FYNNEI. Between the trimmed V and J ends, which lost 8 bases and 2 bases, there was a span of 13 bases. CDR3 sequence reads: CASSGGGGNQPQHF. The CDR3 DNA sequence: TGTGCCAGCTCCGGTGGAGGGGGCAATCAGCCCCAGCATTTT.

The rearrangement links TRBV7-3 to TRBJ2-7; 12 bases map to TRBD2. The V gene end was trimmed by 7 bases and the J gene end by 0 bases; junction bases not matched to a gene: 13. The CDR3 extends over 18 amino acids. Germline lookup yields CDR1 SGHTA and CDR2 FQGTGA. This CDR3 is CASTLKATSGRSSYEQYF. CDR3 DNA sequence: TGTGCCAGCACGTTAAAAGCGACTAGCGGGAGAAGCTCCTACGAGCAGTACTTC. The full variable domain, completed using reference TRBV7-3 and TRBJ2-7, is GAGVSQTPSNKVTEKGKYVELRCDPISGHTALYWYRQSLGQGPEFLIYFQGTGAADDSGLPNDRFFAVRPEGSVSTLKIQRTERGDSAVYLCASTLKATSGRSSYEQYFGPGTRLTVT.

The chain couples TRBV25-1 to TRBJ2-7; D ambiguous. This CDR3 has 15 amino acids. The V and J ends lost 7 bases and 3 bases respectively, with 19 bases between them. CDR1 MGHDK and CDR2 SYGVNS come from the germline V gene. The CDR3 bases are TGTGCCAGCATGGGATGCCAGGTCAAGGACTACGAGCAGTACTTC. It specifies CASMGCQVKDYEQYF.

The chain recombines TRBV27 with TRBJ1-2, with D possibly TRBD1 on 6 matching bases. Per the germline V gene, CDR1 is MNHEY and CDR2 is SMNVEV (reference sequence). Trimming shortened V by 3 bases and J by 0 bases, and 20 bases separated the two germline ends. The CDR3 is 18 residues long. The CDR3 sequence is CASSFGSGTPLANYGYTF. CDR3 sequence (DNA): TGTGCCAGCAGTTTCGGGTCCGGGACACCGTTAGCTAACTATGGCTACACCTTC.

In DNA form, the CDR3 reads TGTGCCAGCAGCTTACGTGGCAACTACAATGAGCAGTTCTTC. Its protein product is CASSLRGNYNEQFF. V is TRBV7-9 and J is TRBJ2-1; D is uncertain. V lost 2 bases and J 3 bases, leaving 8 bases between the germline ends. The CDR3 is 14 amino acids. Germline V lookup: CDR1 SEHNR, CDR2 FQNEAQ (reference sequence).

The rearrangement joins TRBV2 to TRBJ1-5; 9 bases line up with TRBD1. After removal of 10 bases from V and 6 bases from J, the junction contained 10 bases not matched to a gene. Germline CDR1 and CDR2: SNHLY and FYNNEI. The CDR3 length is 14 residues. The CDR3 coding sequence is TGTGCCACTTCTACCACAGGGGGCCGTCAGCCCCAGCATTTT. The encoded protein is CATSTTGGRQPQHF.

This clone was detected once. DNA of the CDR3: TGTGCCAGCTCACCAACTAACAGCCTGAACACAGATACGCAGTATTTT. Protein: CASSPTNSLNTDTQYF. The rearrangement uses TRBV18 and TRBJ2-3; no firm D call. Trimming removed 2 bases from V and 2 bases from J, with 14 bases in between. This CDR3 spans 16 amino acids. Germline loops: CDR1 KGHSH, CDR2 LQKENI.

The CDR3 loop reads CASSPQGDFNNLRQFF. As DNA, the CDR3 is TGTGCCAGCAGTCCACAGGGGGATTTTAATAATTTGAGGCAGTTCTTC. The rearrangement uses TRBV27 and TRBJ2-1; 8 bases agree with TRBD1. This CDR3 comprises 16 residues. Looked up from germline, CDR1 is MNHEY and CDR2 is SMNVEV (reference sequence). The V gene end was trimmed by 5 bases and the J gene end by 12 bases; junction bases not matched to a gene: 18.

This clone has a single count. The rearrangement links TRBV28 to TRBJ1-4; no clear D. The CDR3 is 13 amino acids. CDR1 MDHEN and CDR2 SYDVKM come from the germline V gene. V lost 10 bases, J lost 8 bases, and 17 bases lay in between. This chain's CDR3 is CATGIGRKEKLFF. The DNA for the CDR3 is TGTGCCACCGGTATAGGGAGAAAGGAAAAACTGTTTTTT.

The chain employs TRBV7-3 and TRBJ2-1, with D maybe TRBD2 (5 bases). Trimming removed 5 bases at V and 5 bases at J, with 10 bases between. Germline values: CDR1 SGHTA, CDR2 FQGTGA. This CDR3 is 13 amino acids long. The CDR3 DNA sequence: TGTGCCAGCAGCCTGTCGAGGGACAATGAGCAGTTCTTC. Translated: CASSLSRDNEQFF.

This clone is a singleton in its sample. This chain uses TRBV19 with TRBJ2-6; D perhaps matches TRBD2 (5 bases). The ends were cut back, 3 bases at V and 2 bases at J, with 11 bases in the middle. The CDR3 contains 16 residues. CDR1 LNHDA and CDR2 SQIVND come from the germline V gene (reference sequence). CDR3 residues: CASSMYGLAGANVLTF. As DNA, the CDR3 is TGTGCCAGTAGTATGTATGGACTTGCTGGGGCCAACGTCCTGACTTTC.

The chain has TRBV15 and TRBJ2-7, with TRBD2 matching 8 bases. V was pared by 8 bases and J by 4 bases, with 4 bases of the junction left unmatched. The CDR3 consists of 12 residues. The V gene's germline CDR1 is LNHNV and CDR2 YYDKDF (reference sequence). DNA of the CDR3: TGTGCCACCTCCGGGGGGGTATACGAGCAGTACTTC. It encodes CATSGGVYEQYF.

The rearrangement uses TRBV5-5 and TRBJ2-3, with unresolved D. Germline V CDR1 and CDR2: SGHKS, YYEKEE (reference sequence). Trimming cost V 0 bases and J 0 bases, with 8 bases left between them. The CDR3 consists of 15 residues. The DNA for the CDR3 is TGTGCCAGCAGCTTGGTAACTATTAGCACAGATACGCAGTATTTT. It specifies CASSLVTISTDTQYF. The full variable domain, completed using reference TRBV5-5 and TRBJ2-3, is DAGVTQSPTHLIKTRGQQVTLRCSPISGHKSVSWYQQVLGQGPQFIFQYYEKEERGRGNFPDRFSARQFPNYSSELNVNALLLGDSALYLCASSLVTISTDTQYFGPGTRLTVL.

The rearrangement joins TRBV25-1 to TRBJ1-2, with 8 bases that match TRBD1. V lost 3 bases and J lost 5; bases outside the gene matches: 11. The CDR3 contains 16 residues. Germline CDR1 MGHDK, CDR2 SYGVNS. The chain's CDR3 is CASSDGWDRSVYGYTF. For the CDR3, the DNA is TGTGCCAGCAGTGACGGTTGGGACAGGAGCGTATATGGCTACACCTTC.